Each of the 32 T cell receptor beta chains below was sequenced from the same sample in a study of blood T cells in healthy people across ages. Through a sample-barcoded 5' primer and a J-beta primer mix, a second PCR was run for roughly 7 to 11 cycles. From the 5' RACE reads, TCRdb called clonotypes with MiXCR, one entry per CDR3 protein. Here the sample spans about 970,000 distinct CDR3 sequences, just over 50% being singletons. What was sequenced was blood. These receptors originate from a woman aged 55-70 years in good health.

The chain carries TRBV12-3 or TRBV12-4 and TRBJ1-4; D gene uncertain. The CDR3 runs 15 residues. Between the trimmed V and J ends, which lost 3 bases and 7 bases, there was a span of 15 bases. The CDR3 protein is CASSFSQGGSEKLFF. CDR3 sequence (DNA): TGTGCCAGCAGTTTTTCTCAAGGTGGATCTGAAAAACTGTTTTTT.

The DNA for the CDR3 is TGTGCCAGTGCGACCAGATATGCGCAGTATTTT. Translated: CASATRYAQYF. The genes are TRBV3-1 and TRBJ2-3; D unresolved. The CDR3 sequence is 11 residues long. The V end lost 9 bases, the J end lost 10 bases, and 14 bases lay between the germline ends. Germline CDR1 reads LGHDT; CDR2 reads YNNKEL (reference sequence).

This clonotype came up a few times. The rearrangement uses TRBV29-1 and TRBJ1-4, with D unclear. The germline CDR1 and CDR2 sequences are SQVTM and ANQGSEA. V lost 4 bases, J lost 7 bases, and 10 bases lay in between. The CDR3 totals 12 residues. The CDR3 loop is CSVVGLREKLFF. The DNA for the CDR3 is TGCAGCGTTGTGGGGTTGCGTGAAAAACTGTTTTTT. The whole variable domain, filled in from reference TRBV29-1 and TRBJ1-4, reads SAVISQKPSRDICQRGTSLTIQCQVDSQVTMMFWYRQQPGQSLTLIATANQGSEATYESGFVIDKFPISRPNLTFSTLTVSNMSPEDSSIYLCSVVGLREKLFFGSGTQLSVL.

This clonotype turned up a few times. This chain links TRBV6-5 with TRBJ2-1; D perhaps matches TRBD1 (6 bases). V lost 0 bases, J lost 7 bases, and 13 bases lay in between. Looked up from germline, CDR1 is MNHEY and CDR2 is SVGAGI. The CDR3 is 15 residues long. DNA for the CDR3: TGTGCCAGCAGTTACTCGCCCAGGACAGATAATGAGCAGTTCTTC. Amino acids: CASSYSPRTDNEQFF.

The chain recombines TRBV4-1 with TRBJ1-2; TRBD1 is a possible D gene (5 bases). Looked up from germline, CDR1 is MGHRA and CDR2 is YSYEKL. The CDR3 sequence is 15 residues long. The germline V and J ends were trimmed by 1 base and 4 bases, with 13 bases remaining between them. CDR3 nucleotide sequence: TGCGCCAGCAGCCAAGGGGACGGACGATTCTATGGCTACACCTTC. It codes for CASSQGDGRFYGYTF.

CDR3 bases: TGCAGTGCCAGGACAGGGAGCGCCAAAAACATTCAGTACTTC. It specifies CSARTGSAKNIQYF. The rearrangement uses TRBV20-1 and TRBJ2-4, with 8 bases aligning to TRBD1. Germline CDR1 and CDR2: DFQATT and SNEGSKA (reference sequence). Trimming removed 6 bases from V and 1 base from J; junction bases left unmatched: 5. The CDR3 runs to 14 residues.

V is TRBV27 and J is TRBJ2-1, with TRBD2 matching over 8 bases. The CDR3 extends over 17 amino acids. J gave up 4 bases and V 5 bases, and 13 bases lay outside the gene matches. Per the germline V gene, CDR1 is MNHEY and CDR2 is SMNVEV (reference sequence). DNA for the CDR3: TGTGCCAGCAGTCTCCTTACGGTTAGCGGGACTTACAATGAGCAGTTCTTC. This encodes CASSLLTVSGTYNEQFF.

The CDR3 DNA reads as TGTGCCAGCAGCTTAAAAGGGTCCTGGACAACCGGTAGGAACACTGAAGCTTTCTTT. This gives the protein CASSLKGSWTTGRNTEAFF. This rearrangement joins TRBV7-8 to TRBJ1-1, with D tentatively TRBD1 (5 bases). The ends were cut back, 2 bases at V and 1 base at J, with 23 bases in the middle. This CDR3 is built from 19 residues. Germline-derived CDR1 and CDR2 are SGHVS and FQNEAQ.

V usage is TRBV20-1 and J usage is TRBJ2-1; D unclear. Trimming took off 3 bases at V and 0 bases at J, with 6 bases between the two ends. Germline V CDR1 and CDR2: DFQATT, SNEGSKA (reference sequence). The CDR3 is 13 amino acids. CDR3 sequence: CSASKSSYNEQFF. The CDR3 DNA is TGCAGTGCTAGTAAAAGCTCCTACAATGAGCAGTTCTTC.

The chain is built from TRBV6-5 and TRBJ2-7, with D maybe TRBD2 (5 bases). Trimming took off 6 bases at V and 3 bases at J, with 18 bases between the two ends. Germline V lookup: CDR1 MNHEY, CDR2 SVGAGI. The CDR3 runs to 15 residues. The CDR3 reads CASREAALTLYEQYF. The CDR3, as DNA: TGTGCCAGCAGGGAGGCAGCCCTTACCCTCTACGAGCAGTACTTC.

This chain connects TRBV4-1 to TRBJ1-5, with D perhaps matching TRBD1 (5 bases). The CDR3 length is 17 residues. Germline V gene lookup returns CDR1 MGHRA and CDR2 YSYEKL. V shed 1 base and J shed 3 bases, with 16 bases lying between them. For the CDR3, the DNA is TGCGCCAGCAGCCAAGGGTTTTCGGGGCGGAACAATCAGCCCCAGCATTTT. Protein product: CASSQGFSGRNNQPQHF.

There are many counts of this clonotype. The chain has TRBV20-1 and TRBJ2-7; TRBD2 matches 9 bases. V was pared by 4 bases and J by 7 bases, with 8 bases of the junction left unmatched. Germline CDR1 is DFQATT and CDR2 is SNEGSKA (reference sequence). CDR3 length: 13 residues. The CDR3 protein is CSANRRSGGEQYF. The CDR3 nucleotides are TGCAGTGCTAATAGACGAAGCGGGGGGGAGCAGTACTTC.

In regard to this clonotype: The junction shows a germline mismatch at one end, possibly a read error. The CDR3 bases are TGTGCCACCAGTGAGTCGTCGGGAGAGGGTGAGACCCAGTACTTC. Encoded protein: CATSESSGEGETQYF. V is TRBV10-3 and J is TRBJ2-5; a possible D gene is TRBD2 (6 bases). This CDR3 is 15 amino acids long. Per germline, CDR1 ENHRY and CDR2 SYGVKD.

This clonotype was seen a handful of times. J is TRBJ2-1 and V is TRBV7-9; the match to TRBD2 covers 9 bases. The CDR3 totals 14 residues. Germline lookup yields CDR1 SEHNR and CDR2 FQNEAQ (reference sequence). The V and J ends lost 9 bases and 3 bases, in that order; junction bases with no gene match: 6. The CDR3 DNA follows: TGTGCCAGTCCGTTTAGCGGGGGCTACAATGAGCAGTTCTTC. Its translation is CASPFSGGYNEQFF.

In this sample, this clonotype turned up once. This rearrangement joins TRBV7-9 to TRBJ2-1, with D uncertain. The CDR3 sequence is 15 residues long. CDR1 SEHNR and CDR2 FQNEAQ come from the germline V gene (reference sequence). Trimming removed 1 base at V and 7 bases at J, with 14 bases between. DNA for the CDR3: TGTGCCAGCAGCTTAGTCTTGGCGGACCTAAATGAGCAGTTCTTC. It translates to CASSLVLADLNEQFF.

The chain couples TRBV11-2 to TRBJ2-6, with D tentatively TRBD1 (6 bases). Trimming took off 2 bases at V and 2 bases at J, with 19 bases between the two ends. CDR3 length equals 19 residues. CDR1 and CDR2 (germline): SGHAT, FQNNGV. The CDR3 region has the DNA TGTGCCAGCAGCTTAATTAATCTGGGGGCGCTAACTGGGGCCAACGTCCTGACTTTC. It yields the protein CASSLINLGALTGANVLTF.

The rearrangement joins TRBV7-2 to TRBJ2-5, with a weak D call TRBD2 (6 bases). The CDR3 sequence is 15 residues long. Trimming removed 5 bases from V and 11 bases from J, with 24 bases in between. Germline values: CDR1 SGHTA, CDR2 FQGNSA. The CDR3 nucleotides read TGTGCCAGCAGCCCACCGGGCGGGGCCAACAATGAGCAGTACTTC. This encodes CASSPPGGANNEQYF.

This clonotype was detected only a few times. V usage is TRBV4-3 and J usage is TRBJ2-7; TRBD1 might be the D (6 bases). The CDR3 contains 13 residues. The V end lost 5 bases, the J end lost 4 bases, and 12 bases lay between the germline ends. Germline V lookup: CDR1 LGHNA, CDR2 YSLEER. The DNA of the CDR3 is TGCGCCAGCAGCACTTATACAGGGTACGAGCAGTACTTC. It yields the protein CASSTYTGYEQYF.

This clonotype was seen a few times. CDR3 protein: CASSYDRTGELFF. The DNA for the CDR3 is TGTGCCAGCAGTTACGACCGGACCGGGGAGCTGTTTTTT. The chain has TRBV6-5 and TRBJ2-2; D gene unclear. The germline V and J ends were trimmed by 2 bases and 5 bases, with 6 bases remaining between them. This CDR3 has 13 amino acids. Germline V gives CDR1 MNHEY, CDR2 SVGAGI.

This chain uses TRBV7-2 with TRBJ2-4, with no clear D. This CDR3 has 15 amino acids. CDR1 is SGHTA, CDR2 FQGNSA, per germline. V was shortened by 4 bases and J by 13 bases, with 23 bases between the two germline ends. Written as DNA, the CDR3 is TGTGCCAGCAGCTCTATCGCAGTGGGGTTAGAGGAGCAGTACTTC. It is translated as CASSSIAVGLEEQYF. The variable domain in full, completed from reference TRBV7-2 and TRBJ2-4, reads GAGVSQSPSNKVTEKGKDVELRCDPISGHTALYWYRQSLGQGLEFLIYFQGNSAPDKSGLPSDRFSAERTGGSVSTLTIQRTQQEDSAVYLCASSSIAVGLEEQYFGAGTRLSVL.

This clonotype was seen a few times. The rearrangement links TRBV7-2 to TRBJ1-2; TRBD1 might be the D (6 bases). The CDR3 is 15 residues long. In germline, CDR1 is SGHTA, CDR2 FQGNSA. V lost 4 bases to trimming and J lost 4 bases, with 16 bases between them. The DNA for the CDR3 is TGTGCCAGCAGCTCCCGTAGGGGGGACACCTATGGCTACACCTTC. Translating it yields CASSSRRGDTYGYTF.

A note on this clonotype: At one end the junction does not follow the germline gene, possibly because of a read error. V and J are TRBV20-1 and TRBJ2-1; TRBD2 matches 7 bases. The germline gives CDR1 DFQATT, CDR2 SNEGSKA (reference sequence). This CDR3 comprises 16 residues. DNA of the CDR3: TGCAGTGCCAGAGCTGGTTCCAGAGGCGGGAGCGGCGAGCAGTTCTTC. Translating it yields CSARAGSRGGSGEQFF.

This clonotype was counted only a few times. The gene calls are TRBV4-1 and TRBJ2-7; D is possibly TRBD1 (6 bases). CDR1 and CDR2 from the germline V gene are MGHRA and YSYEKL. The V gene lost 3 bases and the J gene lost 7 bases, with 13 bases spanning the gap. There are 13 residues in the CDR3. In DNA form, the CDR3 reads TGCGCCAGCAGCCAGACTGGGGGCCGGGAGCAGTACTTC. Amino acids: CASSQTGGREQYF.

This clonotype was seen a handful of times. This chain links TRBV20-1 with TRBJ2-5, with unresolved D. The V end was cut by 0 bases, the J end by 4 bases, with 6 bases between. This CDR3 has 12 amino acids. CDR1 is DFQATT, CDR2 SNEGSKA, per germline (reference sequence). The CDR3 protein is CSAREVGETQYF. The CDR3, as DNA: TGCAGTGCTAGAGAAGTAGGAGAGACCCAGTACTTC.

This chain links TRBV7-9 with TRBJ2-7; D perhaps matches TRBD1 (5 bases). The end of the DNA fits TRBJ2-5 better, so the J call may be wrong. The CDR3 has 13 residues. Per germline, CDR1 SEHNR and CDR2 FQNEAQ (reference sequence). The CDR3 DNA reads as TGTGCCAGCCATGCCAGGGCACTCGAGACCCAGTACTTC. Translated: CASHARALETQYF.

The V and J genes are TRBV27 and TRBJ2-7; possibly TRBD2 for D (5 bases). The CDR3 totals 15 residues. V was trimmed by 4 bases and J by 7 bases, leaving 20 bases between them. Looked up from germline, CDR1 is MNHEY and CDR2 is SMNVEV (reference sequence). Here the CDR3 DNA reads TGTGCCAGCAGTTCCCCCTTCGGGAAGGGTAATGAGCAGTACTTC. Encoded protein: CASSSPFGKGNEQYF.

In its sample, this clonotype was seen a few times. The chain carries TRBV7-2 and TRBJ2-5; D not certain. CDR3 length: 14 residues. V was clipped by 4 bases and J by 5 bases, with 14 bases between them. The V gene's germline CDR1 is SGHTA and CDR2 FQGNSA. DNA of the CDR3: TGTGCCAGCAGCTCCTACGGAGATCGGGAGACCCAGTACTTC. Translated, it gives CASSSYGDRETQYF.

The chain couples TRBV2 to TRBJ1-2; 7 bases match TRBD1. CDR3 size: 14 residues. The germline V gene encodes CDR1 SNHLY and CDR2 FYNNEI. Trimming removed 5 bases from V and 7 bases from J; junction bases left unmatched: 10. This CDR3 is CASSPGTAVRGYTF. The DNA for the CDR3 is TGTGCCAGCAGTCCTGGGACAGCGGTACGTGGCTACACCTTC.

J is TRBJ2-5 and V is TRBV20-1; D unclear. Gene TRBJ2-7 matches the end of the DNA better, so the J call may be wrong. This CDR3 comprises 13 residues. Per germline, CDR1 DFQATT and CDR2 SNEGSKA (reference sequence). CDR3 residues: CSAMGGSSYEQYF. The CDR3 nucleotides are TGCAGTGCTATGGGTGGCAGCTCCTACGAGCAGTACTTC.

This clonotype was detected a few times. The rearrangement joins TRBV18 to TRBJ2-5; D is unresolved. V gave up 2 bases and J gave up 0 bases, with 7 bases separating them. CDR1 is KGHSH, CDR2 LQKENI, per germline. The CDR3 is 14 amino acids. The CDR3 is CASSPDLYQETQYF. DNA for the CDR3: TGTGCCAGCTCACCAGACCTGTACCAAGAGACCCAGTACTTC.

This clonotype has only a few counts. The V and J genes are TRBV11-2 and TRBJ2-5; 7 nucleotides agree with TRBD2. Germline loops: CDR1 SGHAT, CDR2 FQNNGV. The CDR3 length is 15 residues. V shed 3 bases and J 1 base; nucleotides not matched to a gene: 5. The CDR3 DNA is TGTGCCAGCAGCTTTGGGGGAGGGTTCCAAGAGACCCAGTACTTC. Encoded protein: CASSFGGGFQETQYF.

This clonotype has more than one count but fewer than ten. The chain carries TRBV7-2 and TRBJ2-1; 9 bases align to TRBD2. CDR1 is SGHTA, CDR2 FQGNSA, per germline. The CDR3 covers 15 residues. After removal of 5 bases from V and 1 base from J, the junction contained 3 bases not matched to a gene. The CDR3 loop reads CASSISGRSYNEQFF. CDR3 sequence (DNA): TGTGCCAGCAGCATCAGCGGGAGGTCCTACAATGAGCAGTTCTTC.